These T cell receptor beta chains were read from a single sample in a study of blood T cell repertoires in COVID-19. Measured with immunoSEQ multiplex PCR; TCRdb has only the in-frame clones, and not every one. The sample shows under 65,000 clones, more than 75% of them seen only once. The sample was peripheral blood. Every receptor here comes from a woman in her fifties or sixties with COVID-19, enrolled during active disease. Both conserved end residues are part of each CDR3. A D gene is named only where the DNA matches it firmly. Some rows have no size entry. The others give once, few or many, or a class for an expanded clone.

>TRBJ2-1|.|TRBV27|TRBD1
CASSLPGQINNEQFF
TGTGCCAGCAGTCTTCCGGGACAGATTAACAATGAGCAGTTCTTC
>TRBJ1-5|.|TRBV19|.
CASNDGSNQPQHF
TGTGCCAGCAACGACGGGAGCAATCAGCCCCAGCATTTT
>TRBJ2-7|.|TRBV21-1|.
CASSKDQFRGPFYEQYF
TGTGCCAGCAGCAAAGACCAATTCAGGGGGCCCTTTTACGAGCAGTACTTC
>TRBJ1-1|.|TRBV7-9|.
CAGAQVVEAFF
TGTGCCGGGGCGCAGGTTGTTGAAGCTTTCTTT
>TRBJ2-7|.|TRBV4-1|TRBD1
CASSLLQGYYEQYF
TGCGCCAGCAGCTTACTACAGGGGTACTACGAGCAGTACTTC
>TRBJ1-1|few|TRBV7-9|TRBD1
CASRRGQENTEAFF
TGTGCCAGCAGGAGAGGACAGGAGAACACTGAAGCTTTCTTT
>TRBJ1-2|.|TRBV19|.
CASSIEEGRRYSTYGYTF
TGTGCCAGTAGTATCGAGGAGGGGCGAAGGTATTCTACCTATGGCTACACCTTC
>TRBJ1-6|.|TRBV28|.
CASSLANSPLHF
TGTGCCAGCAGTTTGGCTAATTCACCCCTCCACTTT
>TRBJ2-1|once|TRBV18|.
CASSPRTHDYNEQFF
TGTGCCAGCTCACCCCGGACTCACGACTACAATGAGCAGTTCTTC
>TRBJ1-5|.|TRBV28|TRBD1
CASSSTGGFGQPQHF
TGTGCCAGCAGTTCGACAGGGGGGTTTGGTCAGCCCCAGCATTTT
>TRBJ2-5|.|TRBV28|.
CASRPLLVQAAQYF
TGTGCCAGCAGGCCTTTGCTCGTCCAAGCGGCCCAGTACTTC
>TRBJ2-7|.|TRBV6-5|.
CASSRTRGYEQYF
TGTGCCAGCAGTCGCACGCGGGGCTACGAGCAGTACTTC
>TRBJ2-1|.|TRBV11-2|TRBD2
CASSPGGGDRRNEQFF
TGTGCCAGCAGCCCGGGGGGAGGGGATCGAAGGAATGAGCAGTTCTTC
>TRBJ1-2|.|TRBV18|.
CASSPEQNYGYTF
TGTGCCAGCTCACCGGAACAGAACTATGGCTACACCTTC
>TRBJ2-2|.|TRBV10-1|.
CASREMRNTGELFF
TGCGCCAGCAGGGAGATGCGGAACACCGGGGAGCTGTTTTTT
>TRBJ1-2|.|TRBV30|TRBD1
CAWSAGTGVGYTF
TGTGCCTGGAGTGCTGGGACAGGGGTTGGCTACACCTTC
>TRBJ1-4|few|TRBV29-1|TRBD1
CSVRQGTNEKLFF
TGCAGCGTTCGACAGGGCACTAATGAAAAACTGTTTTTT
>TRBJ1-3|.|TRBV30|.
CAWSAPGHHSGNTIYF
TGTGCCTGGAGTGCCCCCGGACACCACTCTGGAAACACCATATATTTT
>TRBJ2-1|.|TRBV2|TRBD2
CASSGLADNEQFF
TGTGCCAGCTCGGGACTAGCGGACAATGAGCAGTTCTTC
>TRBJ2-5|.|TRBV6-5|TRBD1
CASNLGQGSQETQYF
TGTGCCAGCAACCTCGGACAGGGGAGCCAGGAGACCCAGTACTTC
>TRBJ2-1|.|TRBV28|.
CASRPSGAFLGHEQFF
TGTGCCAGCAGGCCCTCAGGGGCATTTCTGGGGCATGAGCAGTTCTTC
>TRBJ1-1|few|TRBV27|.
CASSFWGPGTEAFF
TGTGCCAGCAGTTTCTGGGGGCCGGGCACTGAAGCTTTCTTT
>TRBJ1-6|.|TRBV27|TRBD1
CASTESGTGGFLPNSPLHF
TGTGCCAGTACCGAATCCGGGACAGGGGGCTTCCTGCCCAATTCACCCCTCCACTTT
>TRBJ1-4|.|TRBV28|.
CASSFSGLGSQEKLFF
TGTGCCAGCAGCTTCTCCGGCCTCGGGAGTCAAGAAAAACTGTTTTTT
>TRBJ1-6|.|TRBV6-2/TRBV6-3|.
CASSYSRGGNSPLHF
TGTGCCAGCAGTTACTCTCGGGGAGGGAATTCACCCCTCCACTTT